A single sample is the source of the 17 T cell receptor beta chains below, sequenced in a study of blood T cell repertoires in COVID-19. Using immunoSEQ multiplex PCR, the repertoire was profiled, and TCRdb retains in-frame clones only, with some absent. The sample shows over 90,000 clones, approximately 88% of them seen only once. The sample comprised peripheral blood. Receptors originate from a human donor in a cohort sampled during active COVID-19.

The chain employs TRBV2 and TRBJ1-2, with TRBD1 identical over 8 bases. Trimming at V came to 8 bases and at J to 5 bases, leaving 10 bases not matched to a gene. The V gene's germline CDR1 is SNHLY and CDR2 FYNNEI. This CDR3 has 14 amino acids. The CDR3 here is CASYGGTGSYGYTF. CDR3 sequence (DNA): TGTGCCAGCTACGGCGGGACAGGCTCGTATGGCTACACCTTC.

The chain employs TRBV4-3 and TRBJ1-2; 7 bases map to TRBD1. V shed 1 base, J shed 6 bases, and the junction held 5 bases outside the gene matches. CDR3 length equals 14 residues. Germline loops: CDR1 LGHNA, CDR2 YSLEER. CDR3 sequence: CASSQGEGGDGYTF. In nucleotides, the CDR3 is TGCGCCAGCAGCCAAGGGGAAGGGGGCGATGGCTACACCTTC.

The CDR3 DNA follows: TGTGCCAGCAGTTACCCCGGGACACCGAACACTGAAGCTTTCTTT. This codes for CASSYPGTPNTEAFF. V and J are TRBV6-6 and TRBJ1-1, with D tentatively TRBD1 (6 bases). With 2 bases removed from V and 1 base from J, the gap between germline ends came to 11 bases. The CDR3 extends over 15 amino acids. CDR1 is MNHNY and CDR2 is SVGAGI in the germline V gene (reference sequence).

This chain links TRBV5-8 with TRBJ1-1; D is ambiguous. V lost 3 bases and J lost 11, with 11 bases in between. The CDR3 spans 11 residues. Germline V gene data show CDR1 as SGHTS and CDR2 as YDEGEE. The DNA for the CDR3 is TGTGCCAGCAGCTCGGAGACGAAGGCTTTCTTT. Amino acid sequence: CASSSETKAFF.

This chain uses TRBV7-2 with TRBJ2-2, with no clear D. The germline V gene encodes CDR1 SGHTA and CDR2 FQGNSA. This CDR3 has 15 residues. Between the trimmed V and J ends, which lost 5 bases and 4 bases, there was a span of 14 bases. CDR3 region: CASSISSLITGELFF. CDR3 nucleotide sequence: TGTGCCAGCAGCATTAGTAGTCTAATCACCGGGGAGCTGTTTTTT.

The chain links TRBV5-4 to TRBJ2-1; 10 positions match TRBD1. The germline V gene has CDR1 SGHNT and CDR2 YYREEE (reference sequence). V lost 4 bases to trimming and J lost 10 bases; unmatched junction nucleotides: 8. This CDR3 spans 14 amino acids. Here the CDR3 DNA reads TGTGCCAGCAGCCCGGGACAGGGGCGTCTCGAGCAGTTCTTC. As protein: CASSPGQGRLEQFF.

The chain carries TRBV18 and TRBJ2-7; D is perhaps TRBD2 (6 bases). V lost 4 bases, J lost 4 bases, and 14 bases lay in between. The CDR3 sequence is 14 residues long. Germline assignment: CDR1 KGHSH and CDR2 LQKENI. The CDR3 region is CASSRGDSGYEQYF. The CDR3 DNA is TGTGCCAGCTCACGAGGGGACTCCGGGTACGAGCAGTACTTC.

The chain is built from TRBV5-4 and TRBJ1-1; 8 bases match TRBD1. The CDR3 totals 14 residues. V trimming: 1 base; J trimming: 5 bases; junction bases outside the gene matches: 4. Germline V lookup: CDR1 SGHNT, CDR2 YYREEE (reference sequence). CDR3 region: CASSLNRGYTEAFF. CDR3 nucleotide sequence: TGTGCCAGCAGCTTGAACAGGGGGTATACTGAAGCTTTCTTT.

The chain recombines TRBV19 with TRBJ1-3; no reliable D call. This CDR3 region has 13 residues. Trimming took 7 bases from V and 4 from J, leaving 11 bases between them. CDR1 is LNHDA and CDR2 is SQIVND in the germline V gene (reference sequence). CDR3 sequence reads: CASKFGHGNTIYF. The CDR3 nucleotides read TGTGCCAGTAAGTTTGGCCACGGAAACACCATATATTTT.

The chain recombines TRBV7-2 with TRBJ1-1, with TRBD1 as a possible D gene (5 bases). This CDR3 region has 14 residues. Germline-derived CDR1 and CDR2 are SGHTA and FQGNSA. The ends were cut back, 4 bases at V and 1 base at J, with 10 bases in the middle. CDR3 DNA sequence: TGTGCCAGCAGCTCCGGGGGTCGGAACACTGAAGCTTTCTTT. This translates into CASSSGGRNTEAFF.

The chain is built from TRBV27 and TRBJ2-5; TRBD2 is a possible D gene (5 bases). Germline V gene sequence: CDR1 MNHEY, CDR2 SMNVEV (reference sequence). The CDR3 contains 14 residues. Deletions cut 5 bases from V and 13 bases from J, with 23 bases between. DNA of the CDR3: TGTGCCAGCAGTGAAGGACTGCCAGCCCTAGAAATGTACTTC. Protein product: CASSEGLPALEMYF.

This rearrangement joins TRBV6-5 to TRBJ1-2; D remains ambiguous. Germline V gives CDR1 MNHEY, CDR2 SVGAGI. The V end lost 7 bases, the J end lost 0 bases, and 6 bases lay between the germline ends. This CDR3 is 12 amino acids long. CDR3 region: CASTDTNYGYTF. CDR3 bases: TGTGCCAGCACCGACACTAACTATGGCTACACCTTC.

The chain links TRBV11-3 to TRBJ1-1; 7 bases fit TRBD1. The V gene end was trimmed by 5 bases and the J gene end by 8 bases; junction bases not matched to a gene: 2. The CDR3 is 11 amino acids. Looked up from germline, CDR1 is SGHNT and CDR2 is YENEEA. For the CDR3, the DNA is TGTGCCAGCAGCCGACAGGGAGAAGCTTTCTTT. Amino acids: CASSRQGEAFF. Looking up the rest from reference TRBV11-3 and TRBJ1-1 gives the full variable domain: EAGVVQSPRYKIIEKKQPVAFWCNPISGHNTLYWYLQNLGQGPELLIRYENEEAVDDSQLPKDRFSAERLKGVDSTLKIQPAELGDSAVYLCASSRQGEAFFGQGTRLTVV.

The CDR3 sequence: CASSRAPGSEISPLHF. In nucleotides, the CDR3 is TGTGCCAGCAGTCGGGCTCCGGGATCGGAAATTTCACCCCTCCACTTT. This chain uses TRBV5-4 with TRBJ1-6; D is unclear. The CDR3 is made up of 16 amino acids. V was trimmed by 5 bases and J by 9 bases, leaving 21 bases between them. Germline CDR1 and CDR2: SGHNT and YYREEE (reference sequence).

This chain links TRBV6-5 with TRBJ1-2; a possible D gene is TRBD1 (5 bases). Germline lookup yields CDR1 MNHEY and CDR2 SVGAGI. The CDR3 has 13 residues. V shed 9 bases and J shed 8 bases, with 19 bases lying between them. This CDR3 reads CASTRGGEIGYTF. In DNA, the CDR3 is TGTGCCAGTACCCGGGGGGGGGAGATAGGCTACACCTTC.

V and J are TRBV5-1 and TRBJ1-1, with D possibly being TRBD1 (5 bases). This CDR3 is built from 14 residues. The V and J ends lost 0 bases and 2 bases respectively, with 8 bases between them. In germline, CDR1 is SGHRS, CDR2 YFSETQ. The CDR3 sequence is CASSLGQINTEAFF. The CDR3 DNA follows: TGCGCCAGCAGCTTGGGACAGATTAACACTGAAGCTTTCTTT.

The chain employs TRBV9 and TRBJ2-7; TRBD2 is a possible D gene (5 bases). This CDR3 has 15 amino acids. V was shortened by 0 bases and J by 6 bases, with 16 bases between the two germline ends. Germline-derived CDR1 and CDR2 are SGDLS and YYNGEE. The CDR3: CASSVASEGSGEQYF. The CDR3, as DNA: TGTGCCAGCAGCGTAGCCTCAGAGGGTTCCGGCGAGCAGTACTTC.